This T cell receptor (beta chain) was obtained from a study of blood T cell repertoires in COVID-19. Study background: Sources were T cells, B-cell-depleted T cells, or PBMCs; the material itself was cDNA or gDNA.

The assay was immunoSEQ multiplex PCR, and TCRdb's table has in-frame clones only and misses some. The sample lists under 300,000 clones, more than 85% occurring once. V dropped 1 base and J dropped 8 bases, with 11 bases sitting between them. Germline CDR1 is SGHVS and CDR2 is FQNEAQ. The CDR3 is made up of 13 amino acids. The participants were between 18 and 89 years old and came from under 25 US areas. The V call is TRBV7-8, the J call TRBJ1-2, with unresolved D. The sequenced material came from PBMCs or T cells enriched from blood (not recorded which). This clonotype was sampled from a woman aged 50 to 60 who had recovered from COVID-19. The CDR3 protein is CASSLDRSLGYTF. The DNA for the CDR3 is TGTGCCAGCAGCTTAGATAGGAGCCTAGGCTACACCTTC. The full variable domain, completed using reference TRBV7-8 and TRBJ1-2, is GAGVSQSPRYKVAKRGQDVALRCDPISGHVSLFWYQQALGQGPEFLTYFQNEAQLDKSGLPSDRFFAERPEGSVSTLKIQRTQQEDSAVYLCASSLDRSLGYTFGSGTRLTVV.